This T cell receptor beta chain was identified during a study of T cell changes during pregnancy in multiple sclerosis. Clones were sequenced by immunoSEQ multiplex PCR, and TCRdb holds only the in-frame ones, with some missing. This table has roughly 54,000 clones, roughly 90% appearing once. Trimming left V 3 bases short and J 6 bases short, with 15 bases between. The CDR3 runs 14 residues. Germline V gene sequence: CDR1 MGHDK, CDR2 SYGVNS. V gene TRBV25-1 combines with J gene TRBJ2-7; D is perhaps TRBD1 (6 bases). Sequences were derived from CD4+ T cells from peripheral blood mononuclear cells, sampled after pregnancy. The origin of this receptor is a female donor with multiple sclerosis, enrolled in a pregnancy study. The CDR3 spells CASSDRFGTSEQYF. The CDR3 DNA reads TGTGCCAGCAGTGACCGATTTGGGACATCCGAGCAGTACTTC.